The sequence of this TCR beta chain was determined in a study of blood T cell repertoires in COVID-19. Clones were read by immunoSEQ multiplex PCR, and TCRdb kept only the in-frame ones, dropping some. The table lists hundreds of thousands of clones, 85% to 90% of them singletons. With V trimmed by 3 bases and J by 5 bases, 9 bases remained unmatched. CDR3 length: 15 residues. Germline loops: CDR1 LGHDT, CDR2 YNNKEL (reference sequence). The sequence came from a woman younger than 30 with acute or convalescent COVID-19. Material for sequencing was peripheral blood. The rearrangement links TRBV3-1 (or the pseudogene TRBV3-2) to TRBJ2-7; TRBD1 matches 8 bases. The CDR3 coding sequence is TGTGCCAGCAGCCATGAAGGACAGGGACGTGACGAGCAGTACTTC. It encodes CASSHEGQGRDEQYF.